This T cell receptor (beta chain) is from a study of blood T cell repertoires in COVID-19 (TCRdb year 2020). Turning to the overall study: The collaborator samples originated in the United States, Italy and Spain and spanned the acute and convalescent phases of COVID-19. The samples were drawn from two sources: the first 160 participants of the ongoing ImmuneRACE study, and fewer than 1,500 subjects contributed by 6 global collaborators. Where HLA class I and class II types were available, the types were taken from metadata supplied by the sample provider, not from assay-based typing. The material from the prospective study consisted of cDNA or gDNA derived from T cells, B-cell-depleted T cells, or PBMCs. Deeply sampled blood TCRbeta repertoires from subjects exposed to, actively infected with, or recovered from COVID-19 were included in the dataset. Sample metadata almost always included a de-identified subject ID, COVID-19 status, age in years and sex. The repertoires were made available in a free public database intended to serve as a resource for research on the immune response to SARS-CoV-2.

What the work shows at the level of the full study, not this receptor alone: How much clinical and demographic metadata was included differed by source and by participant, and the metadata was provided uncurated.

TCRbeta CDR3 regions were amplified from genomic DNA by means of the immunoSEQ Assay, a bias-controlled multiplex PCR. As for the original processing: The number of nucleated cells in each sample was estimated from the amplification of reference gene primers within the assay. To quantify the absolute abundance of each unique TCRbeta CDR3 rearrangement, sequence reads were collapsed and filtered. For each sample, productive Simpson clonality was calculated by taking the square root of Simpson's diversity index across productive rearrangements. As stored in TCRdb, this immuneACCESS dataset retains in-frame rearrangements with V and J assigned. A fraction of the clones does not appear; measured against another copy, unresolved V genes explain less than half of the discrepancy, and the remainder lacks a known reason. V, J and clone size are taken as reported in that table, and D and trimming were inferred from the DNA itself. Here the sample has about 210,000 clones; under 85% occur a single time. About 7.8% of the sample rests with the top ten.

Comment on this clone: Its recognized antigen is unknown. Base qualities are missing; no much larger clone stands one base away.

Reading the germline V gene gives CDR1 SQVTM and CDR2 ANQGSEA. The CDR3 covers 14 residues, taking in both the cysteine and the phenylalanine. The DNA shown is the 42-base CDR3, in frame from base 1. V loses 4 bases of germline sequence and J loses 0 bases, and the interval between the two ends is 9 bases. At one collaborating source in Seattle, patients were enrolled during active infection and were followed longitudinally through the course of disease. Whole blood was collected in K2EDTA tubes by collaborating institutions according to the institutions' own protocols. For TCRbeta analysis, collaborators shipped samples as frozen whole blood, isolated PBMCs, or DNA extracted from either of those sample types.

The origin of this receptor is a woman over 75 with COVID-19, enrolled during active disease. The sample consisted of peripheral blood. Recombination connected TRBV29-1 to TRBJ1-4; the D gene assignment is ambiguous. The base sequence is TGCAGCGTTGTCCCCCTCGCAACTAATGAAAAACTGTTTTTT. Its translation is CSVVPLATNEKLFF.